The 8 T cell receptor beta chains below all came from one sample that was sequenced in a study of T cell repertoires in cytomegalovirus infection. TCRdb ran MiXCR on the reads and lists one entry per CDR3 protein. Here the sample spans 230,000 or so distinct CDR3 sequences, 15% to 20% being singletons. The sequenced material came from CD8+ T cells from PBMCs. All receptors come from a human donor in good health (CMV status not recorded). Some clones in this sample may be carry-over from other donors' samples.

The gene calls are TRBV29-1 and TRBJ2-7; possibly TRBD1 for D (6 bases). The CDR3 is made up of 14 amino acids. Trimming pared 7 bases from V and 0 bases from J, leaving 16 bases between. From germline, CDR1 is SQVTM and CDR2 ANQGSEA. DNA for the CDR3: TGCAGCGGTACCATGACAGGAAACTCCTACGAGCAGTACTTC. Protein: CSGTMTGNSYEQYF.

This clonotype was found a few times. The V call is TRBV12-3 or TRBV12-4, the J call TRBJ2-1; D possibly uses TRBD1 or TRBD2 (6 bases each). Deletions cut 4 bases from V and 9 bases from J, with 25 bases between. The CDR3 has 17 residues. The CDR3 spells CASSSPRGVWGGGEQFF. The CDR3 DNA reads as TGTGCCAGCAGTTCCCCAAGGGGGGTTTGGGGTGGGGGTGAGCAGTTCTTC.

This clonotype was counted many times. The chain is built from TRBV7-2 and TRBJ1-3, with D unresolved. Looked up from germline, CDR1 is SGHTA and CDR2 is FQGNSA. The CDR3 contains 13 residues. Trimming took 2 bases from V and 0 from J, leaving 2 bases between them. The CDR3 loop is CASSLYSGNTIYF. CDR3 nucleotide sequence: TGTGCCAGCAGCTTATACTCTGGAAACACCATATATTTT.

A few counts support this clonotype. The chain joins TRBV2 to TRBJ2-7, with D hard to call. Germline V gene lookup returns CDR1 SNHLY and CDR2 FYNNEI. This CDR3 comprises 14 residues. V lost 8 bases and J lost 2, with 16 bases in between. CDR3 sequence: CASRWSAAAYEQYF. CDR3 DNA: TGTGCCAGCCGCTGGTCCGCCGCCGCCTACGAGCAGTACTTC.

The V call is TRBV11-3, the J call TRBJ2-3, with a possible D match to TRBD1 (5 bases). The germline V and J ends were trimmed by 0 bases and 1 base, with 11 bases remaining between them. This CDR3 is 16 amino acids long. Germline loops: CDR1 SGHNT, CDR2 YENEEA. The CDR3 nucleotides are TGTGCCAGCAGCTTAGATTGGGGCGGAGGCACAGATACGCAGTATTTT. This codes for CASSLDWGGGTDTQYF. Full variable domain (missing parts from reference TRBV11-3 and TRBJ2-3): EAGVVQSPRYKIIEKKQPVAFWCNPISGHNTLYWYLQNLGQGPELLIRYENEEAVDDSQLPKDRFSAERLKGVDSTLKIQPAELGDSAVYLCASSLDWGGGTDTQYFGPGTRLTVL.

This clonotype showed up many times. The chain employs TRBV7-2 and TRBJ2-3; weak D call: TRBD2 (5 bases). V gave up 1 base and J gave up 1 base, with 12 bases separating them. In germline, CDR1 is SGHTA, CDR2 FQGNSA. This CDR3 comprises 16 residues. The CDR3 is CASSLVVTKGTDTQYF. The CDR3 nucleotides read TGTGCCAGCAGCTTAGTCGTGACTAAAGGCACAGATACGCAGTATTTT.

This chain uses TRBV6-6 with TRBJ2-7, with D tentatively TRBD2 (6 bases). V was cut by 0 bases and J by 4 bases, with 16 bases left in between. Germline-derived CDR1 and CDR2 are MNHNY and SVGAGI (reference sequence). The CDR3 loop spans 16 amino acids. CDR3 bases: TGTGCCAGCAGTTACTCTCCGGGACTGCTAAGTTACGAGCAGTACTTC. Protein product: CASSYSPGLLSYEQYF.

This clonotype was detected a few times. The rearrangement uses TRBV7-9 and TRBJ1-6, with 8 bases lining up with TRBD1. The CDR3 consists of 18 residues. Germline CDR1 is SEHNR and CDR2 is FQNEAQ (reference sequence). V lost 5 bases to trimming and J lost 0 bases; unmatched junction nucleotides: 9. CDR3 nucleotide sequence: TGTGCCAGCAGCCATATCCGGGACAGGAGCTCCTATAATTCACCCCTCCACTTT. Translation: CASSHIRDRSSYNSPLHF.